This section outlines one T cell receptor (beta chain) sequence together with its context. The sample originates from a study of blood T cell repertoires in COVID-19. Method: immunoSEQ multiplex PCR; TCRdb's copy keeps in-frame clones and lacks some. The sample has about 200,000 clones; 80% to 85% are singletons. The CDR3 runs to 16 residues. CDR1 and CDR2 from the germline V gene are MNHEY and SVGAGI. The V end lost 4 bases, the J end lost 5 bases, and 20 bases lay between the germline ends. V and J are TRBV6-5 and TRBJ2-5; D is perhaps TRBD2 (6 bases). The sequence derives from a woman aged 70-85 years with COVID-19, enrolled during active disease. The sample taken for sequencing was peripheral blood. CDR3 loop: CASSLNIQPRGETQYF. CDR3 coding DNA: TGTGCCAGCAGTTTAAATATCCAGCCCCGGGGGGAGACCCAGTACTTC.